These T cell receptor beta chains were read from a single sample in a study of OX40 agonist ivuxolimab in advanced cancers. The table came from immunoSEQ multiplex PCR; TCRdb's copy has only in-frame clones and leaves some out. This sample has about 52,000 clones, with roughly 91% found just once. Source: CD4+ or CD8+ T cells sorted from blood, taken in a trial of the OX40 agonist ivuxolimab. The origin of the receptors is an adult with an advanced solid tumor such as melanoma, head and neck, liver or kidney cancer. The CDR3 runs from the conserved cysteine through the conserved F or W. Fields, in order: clone size, D gene, V gene, J gene, CDR3 protein, CDR3 DNA. D genes are given only for firm matches. The listing skips clone size in some rows; elsewhere it reads once, few, many or a size class.

.	.	TRBV29-1	TRBJ2-7	CSVDIRGHEQYF	TGCAGCGTTGATATCCGGGGGCATGAGCAGTACTTC
.	.	TRBV27	TRBJ2-2	CASSLRRRTGELFF	TGTGCCAGCAGTTTAAGGCGGCGTACCGGGGAGCTGTTTTTT
.	.	TRBV19	TRBJ2-1	CASSMGINEQFF	TGTGCCAGTAGTATGGGGATAAATGAGCAGTTCTTC
.	TRBD2	TRBV4-3	TRBJ2-3	CASSQDASGRGQDTQYF	TGCGCCAGCAGCCAAGATGCTAGCGGGAGGGGGCAGGATACGCAGTATTTT
.	TRBD1	TRBV4-1	TRBJ2-7	CASSQVAGTAAYEQYF	TGCGCCAGCAGCCAAGTCGCCGGGACAGCAGCCTACGAGCAGTACTTC
.	TRBD2	TRBV7-9	TRBJ2-7	CASSLDYPKAGERYEQYF	TGTGCCAGCAGCTTAGATTACCCGAAGGCGGGAGAACGGTACGAGCAGTACTTC
once	TRBD1	TRBV25-1	TRBJ1-5	CATWTGRKGGQPQHF	TGTGCCACTTGGACAGGGAGGAAGGGCGGCCAGCCCCAGCATTTT
.	TRBD2	TRBV9	TRBJ2-7	CASSPPAGGSYEQYF	TGTGCCAGCAGCCCCCCAGCGGGAGGATCCTACGAGCAGTACTTC
.	TRBD1	TRBV4-1	TRBJ2-7	CASSPQGTGGPYEQYF	TGCGCCAGCAGCCCCCAGGGGACAGGGGGCCCCTACGAGCAGTACTTC
.	.	TRBV5-1	TRBJ1-1	CASSAQGLGTEAFF	TGCGCCAGCAGCGCACAGGGTCTGGGGACTGAAGCTTTCTTT
.	.	TRBV13	TRBJ2-7	CASTEPSSYEQYF	TGTGCCAGCACAGAACCCAGCTCCTACGAGCAGTACTTC
.	TRBD1	TRBV7-2	TRBJ1-2	CASSLDRGGGYTF	TGTGCCAGCAGCCTAGACAGGGGGGGTGGCTACACCTTC
.	TRBD2	TRBV11-2	TRBJ2-3	CASSPSGSPDTQYF	TGTGCCAGCAGCCCTAGCGGGAGTCCGGATACGCAGTATTTT
.	.	TRBV10-1	TRBJ2-1	CASSDLGIFSDEQFF	TGCGCCAGCAGTGATCTCGGGATCTTTAGCGATGAGCAGTTCTTC
.	TRBD2	TRBV5-6	TRBJ2-5	CASSLVASGSQTQYF	TGTGCCAGCAGCTTGGTGGCTAGCGGGAGCCAGACCCAGTACTTC
.	.	TRBV4-3	TRBJ2-4	CTSSQDLVVTKNIQYF	TGCACCAGCAGCCAAGATTTAGTCGTAACCAAAAACATTCAGTACTTC
.	.	TRBV28	TRBJ1-1	CASSLLGGNMNTEAFF	TGTGCCAGCAGTTTATTAGGAGGGAACATGAACACTGAAGCTTTCTTT
.	.	TRBV6-1	TRBJ1-3	CASSELGGSSGNTIYF	TGTGCCAGCAGTGAATTAGGGGGATCCTCTGGAAACACCATATATTTT
.	TRBD1	TRBV28	TRBJ1-2	CASKGQNYGYTF	TGTGCCAGCAAGGGACAGAACTATGGCTACACCTTC
.	.	TRBV27	TRBJ1-1	CASSYGGEAFF	TGTGCCAGCAGTTATGGGGGAGAGGCTTTCTTT
.	.	TRBV4-3	TRBJ2-7	CASSQADEPFYEQYF	TGCGCCAGCAGCCAGGCGGACGAGCCCTTCTACGAGCAGTACTTC
.	TRBD2	TRBV4-2	TRBJ2-7	CASSHGLAGEIEQYF	TGTGCCAGCAGCCACGGACTAGCGGGAGAGATCGAGCAGTACTTC
.	.	TRBV29-1	TRBJ1-1	CSVEEVYRVNTEAFF	TGCAGCGTTGAAGAAGTGTACAGAGTGAACACTGAAGCTTTCTTT
few	.	TRBV7-6	TRBJ1-3	CASSPTAISGNTIYF	TGTGCCAGCAGCCCTACAGCCATCTCTGGAAACACCATATATTTT
.	.	TRBV7-2	TRBJ1-4	CASSSTGWGNEKLFF	TGTGCCAGCAGCTCCACAGGGTGGGGTAACGAAAAACTGTTTTTT
.	TRBD1	TRBV28	TRBJ1-1	CASSPTLKTGGDTEAFF	TGTGCCAGCAGTCCGACCCTGAAGACAGGGGGGGACACTGAAGCTTTCTTT
.	.	TRBV5-4	TRBJ2-7	CASSLGEGNRYEQYF	TGTGCCAGCAGCTTGGGTGAGGGAAATCGCTACGAGCAGTACTTC
.	TRBD1	TRBV7-6	TRBJ1-1	CASSLSAGGKVTEAFF	TGTGCCAGCAGCTTATCGGCAGGGGGCAAGGTTACTGAAGCTTTCTTT
.	.	TRBV29-1	TRBJ1-1	CSVEYGQGPTEAFF	TGCAGCGTTGAATATGGTCAGGGGCCCACTGAAGCTTTCTTT
.	.	TRBV7-3	TRBJ2-1	CASSLGTGNNEQFF	TGTGCCAGCAGCTTGGGCACAGGGAACAATGAGCAGTTCTTC
.	.	TRBV7-9	TRBJ1-2	CASTRGQFYGYTF	TGTGCCAGCACCCGGGGGCAGTTCTATGGCTACACCTTC
.	.	TRBV28	TRBJ2-7	CASSFRWVGGSVPGSRYEQYF	TGTGCCAGCAGTTTTAGGTGGGTCGGAGGATCGGTTCCGGGCAGTCGCTACGAGCAGTACTTC
few	.	TRBV27	TRBJ1-5	CASAGGGGESNQPQHF	TGTGCCAGTGCTGGGGGAGGGGGGGAGAGCAATCAGCCCCAGCATTTT
.	TRBD2	TRBV11-2	TRBJ2-3	CASSWLAGGPDTQYF	TGTGCCAGCAGCTGGCTAGCGGGAGGGCCAGATACGCAGTATTTT
.	TRBD2	TRBV19	TRBJ2-1	CASRFSGRYEQFF	TGTGCCAGTAGGTTTAGCGGGAGATATGAGCAGTTCTTC
.	TRBD1	TRBV5-4	TRBJ1-3	CASSRTGGSGNTIYF	TGTGCCAGCAGCAGGACAGGCGGCTCTGGAAACACCATATATTTT
.	.	TRBV27	TRBJ1-4	CASSSSSDPEKLFF	TGTGCCAGCAGTTCAAGCTCCGATCCGGAAAAACTGTTTTTT
.	TRBD1	TRBV4-3	TRBJ2-7	CASSQYILGQGAGEQYF	TGCGCCAGCAGCCAATATATATTAGGACAGGGGGCCGGCGAGCAGTACTTC
.	TRBD1	TRBV19	TRBJ1-5	CASSESSGTGNQPQHF	TGTGCCAGTAGTGAATCCTCCGGGACAGGGAATCAGCCCCAGCATTTT
once	.	TRBV19	TRBJ2-2	CASSIWTLTNTGELFF	TGTGCCAGTAGTATCTGGACACTTACGAACACCGGGGAGCTGTTTTTT
.	.	TRBV5-1	TRBJ1-1	CASSIGNTEAFF	TGCGCCAGCAGCATTGGGAACACTGAAGCTTTCTTT
once	TRBD1	TRBV9	TRBJ2-1	CASSGRQGAIYNEQFF	TGTGCCAGCAGCGGGAGACAGGGGGCCATATACAATGAGCAGTTCTTC
once	.	TRBV6-1	TRBJ2-6	CASSEGSAGANVLTF	TGTGCCAGCAGTGAGGGAAGCGCTGGGGCCAACGTCCTGACTTTC
.	TRBD2	TRBV9	TRBJ2-1	CASSVASGGPVEQFF	TGTGCCAGCAGCGTAGCTTCGGGAGGGCCGGTTGAGCAGTTCTTC
.	.	TRBV15	TRBJ1-1	CATSRDNMNTEAFF	TGTGCCACCAGCAGAGATAATATGAACACTGAAGCTTTCTTT
.	.	TRBV19	TRBJ1-5	CASSTTPQGDNQPQHF	TGTGCCAGTAGTACGACTCCACAGGGTGATAATCAGCCCCAGCATTTT
.	TRBD2	TRBV15	TRBJ2-3	CATSSVAGSLDTQYF	TGTGCCACCAGCAGTGTAGCGGGTTCGTTAGATACGCAGTATTTT
.	TRBD1	TRBV25-1	TRBJ1-2	CASSEPGQLNYGYTF	TGTGCCAGCAGTGAACCGGGACAGCTTAACTATGGCTACACCTTC
once	.	TRBV7-8	TRBJ2-7	CASSLPALVDHYEQYF	TGTGCCAGCAGCTTACCGGCGTTAGTGGATCATTACGAGCAGTACTTC
few	TRBD1	TRBV28	TRBJ1-2	CANRPTGGYGYTF	TGTGCCAACCGCCCGACAGGGGGATATGGCTACACCTTC
.	TRBD1	TRBV27	TRBJ1-3	CASSSIPGGENTIYF	TGTGCCAGCAGTTCTATTCCAGGGGGCGAAAACACCATATATTTT
.	.	TRBV9	TRBJ2-7	CASSGRDTPYEQYF	TGTGCCAGCAGCGGCCGGGACACCCCCTACGAGCAGTACTTC
.	.	TRBV11-3	TRBJ2-7	CASSAGNPDYEQYF	TGTGCCAGCAGCGCCGGTAACCCCGACTACGAGCAGTACTTC
.	TRBD2	TRBV7-3	TRBJ2-3	CASSLTMASGDTDTQYF	TGTGCCAGCAGCTTAACGATGGCTAGCGGGGACACAGATACGCAGTATTTT
.	.	TRBV19	TRBJ2-1	CASSIDGYNEQFF	TGTGCCAGTAGTATTGACGGCTACAATGAGCAGTTCTTC
once	.	TRBV7-9	TRBJ1-5	CASSLVGPGRQPQHF	TGTGCCAGCAGCTTAGTGGGGCCGGGGCGGCAGCCCCAGCATTTT
.	.	TRBV4-3	TRBJ2-7	CASSQDPRDSYEQYF	TGCGCCAGCAGCCAAGACCCCAGAGACTCCTACGAGCAGTACTTC
.	.	TRBV6-5	TRBJ2-1	CASSYSVGDSYNEQFF	TGTGCCAGCAGTTACTCGGTAGGGGACTCCTACAATGAGCAGTTCTTC